These T cell receptor beta chains were read from a single sample in a study of beta chain features in type 1 diabetes. TCRdb keeps only in-frame clones here, not all; method: immunoSEQ multiplex PCR. The sample lists about 150,000 clones; around 10% were seen once. Sequencing was carried out using central memory CD4+ T cells from blood. The origin of the receptors is a man aged 25-40 years with type 1 diabetes. Each CDR3 is given with its conserved first and last residue. Each record gives: CDR3 DNA, CDR3 protein, CDR3 length, D gene, J gene, V gene, clone size. D genes are given only for firm matches. Size is omitted from some rows. Given values are once, few, many or a class for expanded clones.

CDR3 DNA: TGTGCCAGCAGCTTATCAGGGCAGAGCTCCTACGAGCAGTACTTC
CDR3 protein: CASSLSGQSSYEQYF
CDR3 length: 15
D gene: NA
J gene: TRBJ2-7
V gene: TRBV7-2
clone size: NA

CDR3 DNA: TGTGCCAGCAGCTTGGCTAACTCTGGGGCCAACGTCCTGACTTTC
CDR3 protein: CASSLANSGANVLTF
CDR3 length: 15
D gene: NA
J gene: TRBJ2-6
V gene: TRBV5-4
clone size: NA

CDR3 DNA: TGTGCCAGCAGTTCCGGGACAGGGGGGACCGGGGAGCTGTTTTTT
CDR3 protein: CASSSGTGGTGELFF
CDR3 length: 15
D gene: TRBD1
J gene: TRBJ2-2
V gene: TRBV5-4
clone size: few

CDR3 DNA: TGTGCCAGCTCACCCGCGGGAGGACCCTCCTACGAGCAGTACTTC
CDR3 protein: CASSPAGGPSYEQYF
CDR3 length: 15
D gene: TRBD2
J gene: TRBJ2-7
V gene: TRBV18
clone size: few

CDR3 DNA: TGCGCCAGCAGTGAGGCAGTAGACTCCTACGAGCAGTACTTC
CDR3 protein: CASSEAVDSYEQYF
CDR3 length: 14
D gene: NA
J gene: TRBJ2-7
V gene: TRBV5-1
clone size: few

CDR3 DNA: TGCGCCAGCAGCTTGAATGCAGGGGGTGGTGAAAAACTGTTTTTT
CDR3 protein: CASSLNAGGGEKLFF
CDR3 length: 15
D gene: TRBD1
J gene: TRBJ1-4
V gene: TRBV5-1
clone size: NA

CDR3 DNA: TGTGCCAGTAGCGGGAGCAAAGGGGAGACCCAGTACTTC
CDR3 protein: CASSGSKGETQYF
CDR3 length: 13
D gene: NA
J gene: TRBJ2-5
V gene: TRBV19
clone size: few

CDR3 DNA: TGTGCCAGCAGGCTCGAAACAGGGACGCAGTATTTT
CDR3 protein: CASRLETGTQYF
CDR3 length: 12
D gene: NA
J gene: TRBJ2-3
V gene: TRBV2
clone size: NA

CDR3 DNA: TGTGCCAGCAGCCTTGGTACTGGGGGGGGCTACCGAGATACGCAGTATTTT
CDR3 protein: CASSLGTGGGYRDTQYF
CDR3 length: 17
D gene: NA
J gene: TRBJ2-3
V gene: TRBV5-4
clone size: NA

CDR3 DNA: TGTGCCAGCAGCTCGACTATGGATACGCAGTATTTT
CDR3 protein: CASSSTMDTQYF
CDR3 length: 12
D gene: NA
J gene: TRBJ2-3
V gene: TRBV7-2
clone size: NA

CDR3 DNA: TGTGCCAGCAGCCCGAGACTAGACTCCCTCGAGCAGTACTTC
CDR3 protein: CASSPRLDSLEQYF
CDR3 length: 14
D gene: NA
J gene: TRBJ2-7
V gene: TRBV14
clone size: NA

CDR3 DNA: TGCAGCGTTAGCGGGAGGGACCACGAGCAGTACTTC
CDR3 protein: CSVSGRDHEQYF
CDR3 length: 12
D gene: TRBD2
J gene: TRBJ2-7
V gene: TRBV29-1
clone size: many

CDR3 DNA: TGTGCCAGCAGCGTAGCTAACTCCGCCGAGCAGTACTTC
CDR3 protein: CASSVANSAEQYF
CDR3 length: 13
D gene: NA
J gene: TRBJ2-7
V gene: TRBV9
clone size: few

CDR3 DNA: TGTGCCAGCACCAAGCCGGGACAGGGTATCTACGAGCAGTACTTC
CDR3 protein: CASTKPGQGIYEQYF
CDR3 length: 15
D gene: TRBD1
J gene: TRBJ2-7
V gene: TRBV6-6
clone size: NA

CDR3 DNA: TGTGCCAGCAGTGGCCTCTCGGGGGGCACAGATACGCAGTATTTT
CDR3 protein: CASSGLSGGTDTQYF
CDR3 length: 15
D gene: NA
J gene: TRBJ2-3
V gene: TRBV6-5
clone size: NA

CDR3 DNA: TGCAGCGTACTAGCGGGAGGGCTGACAGATACGCAGTATTTT
CDR3 protein: CSVLAGGLTDTQYF
CDR3 length: 14
D gene: TRBD2
J gene: TRBJ2-3
V gene: TRBV29-1
clone size: few

CDR3 DNA: TGTGCCAGCAGTTACTCCACGAACACCGGGGAGCTGTTTTTT
CDR3 protein: CASSYSTNTGELFF
CDR3 length: 14
D gene: NA
J gene: TRBJ2-2
V gene: TRBV6-5
clone size: NA

CDR3 DNA: TGCAGTGCTGGCAGGGTTACTGAAGCTTTCTTT
CDR3 protein: CSAGRVTEAFF
CDR3 length: 11
D gene: NA
J gene: TRBJ1-1
V gene: TRBV20-1
clone size: NA

CDR3 DNA: TGTGCCAGCAGTTTAAAAGCTCTCAATGAGCAGTTCTTC
CDR3 protein: CASSLKALNEQFF
CDR3 length: 13
D gene: NA
J gene: TRBJ2-1
V gene: TRBV27
clone size: few

CDR3 DNA: TGTGCCTCAACCGACAGGGATGGAGAGACCCAGTACTTC
CDR3 protein: CASTDRDGETQYF
CDR3 length: 13
D gene: TRBD1
J gene: TRBJ2-5
V gene: TRBV30
clone size: few

CDR3 DNA: TGTGCCAGCAGCTTATCACTAGCGGGGGTACAAGAGACCCAGTACTTC
CDR3 protein: CASSLSLAGVQETQYF
CDR3 length: 16
D gene: TRBD2
J gene: TRBJ2-5
V gene: TRBV7-9
clone size: few

CDR3 DNA: TGTGCCAGCAGCTTAGAGCGGGGACGTCGGGGAGAGACCCAGTACTTC
CDR3 protein: CASSLERGRRGETQYF
CDR3 length: 16
D gene: TRBD2
J gene: TRBJ2-5
V gene: TRBV7-9
clone size: few

CDR3 DNA: TGTGCAGCCGGGACTAGCGGGATGGTGCAGTACTTC
CDR3 protein: CAAGTSGMVQYF
CDR3 length: 12
D gene: TRBD2
J gene: TRBJ2-7
V gene: TRBV28
clone size: NA

CDR3 DNA: TGTGCCAGCCAGCGGGAGCCGTTAAACACCGGGGAGCTGTTTTTT
CDR3 protein: CASQREPLNTGELFF
CDR3 length: 15
D gene: TRBD2
J gene: TRBJ2-2
V gene: TRBV6-5
clone size: NA

CDR3 DNA: TGTGCCAGCAGTTCCAGTGGCTACACCTTC
CDR3 protein: CASSSSGYTF
CDR3 length: 10
D gene: NA
J gene: TRBJ1-2
V gene: TRBV6-6
clone size: few

CDR3 DNA: TGTGCCTGGAGTGTATCAGGAGGCTACACCATATATTTT
CDR3 protein: CAWSVSGGYTIYF
CDR3 length: 13
D gene: NA
J gene: TRBJ1-3
V gene: TRBV30
clone size: NA

CDR3 DNA: TGTGCCAGCAGTCGGGACTTCTACCATACCTACGAGCAGTACTTC
CDR3 protein: CASSRDFYHTYEQYF
CDR3 length: 15
D gene: NA
J gene: TRBJ2-7
V gene: TRBV7-3
clone size: NA

CDR3 DNA: TGTGCCAGCAGCTCCCCAGGGACAGGGAGAAAAGGCGAGCAGTACTTC
CDR3 protein: CASSSPGTGRKGEQYF
CDR3 length: 16
D gene: TRBD1
J gene: TRBJ2-7
V gene: TRBV7-9
clone size: NA

CDR3 DNA: TGCAGCGTTGCTCTAGCGGGGTACAATGAGCAGTTCTTC
CDR3 protein: CSVALAGYNEQFF
CDR3 length: 13
D gene: TRBD2
J gene: TRBJ2-1
V gene: TRBV29-1
clone size: few

CDR3 DNA: TGTGCCAGCAGTGCCCCGACAGGGGGTCAGCAGTACTTC
CDR3 protein: CASSAPTGGQQYF
CDR3 length: 13
D gene: TRBD1
J gene: TRBJ2-7
V gene: TRBV28
clone size: NA

CDR3 DNA: TGTGCCAGCAGCTTGAAGGGGACCGGGGAGCTGTTTTTT
CDR3 protein: CASSLKGTGELFF
CDR3 length: 13
D gene: NA
J gene: TRBJ2-2
V gene: TRBV7-3
clone size: NA